This T cell receptor (beta chain) was sequenced for a study of OX40 agonist ivuxolimab in advanced cancers. Overall study context: The patients got ivuxolimab, which is an agonistic anti-OX40 (CD134) antibody. Study-wide results and limits: Normalized T-cell clonal expansion was also low in a subset of nonresponders. CD8+ T cells were the subset that, on average, had more expanded clones than CD4+.

Comment on this clone: Its specificity is not known.

Repertoires were generated with immunoSEQ multiplex PCR, while TCRdb's copy carries only in-frame clones and drops some. Of 100,000 to 150,000 clones detected, roughly 90% appear once; the ten largest clones hold 0.8% to 1%. The sequence was obtained from an adult with an advanced solid tumor such as melanoma, head and neck, liver or kidney cancer. This material consisted of CD4+ or CD8+ T cells sorted from blood, taken in a trial of the OX40 agonist ivuxolimab.

In nucleotides, the CDR3 is TGTGCTAGTGGTTTGGTATCGGGACATCCAGCCTACAATGAGCAGTTCTTC. Translated: CASGLVSGHPAYNEQFF. The chain uses TRBV12-5 and TRBJ2-1; D is possibly TRBD1 (6 bases). CDR3 length: 17 residues. Trimming stripped 0 bases from V and 2 bases from J, with 14 bases between. Germline values: CDR1 LGHNT, CDR2 FRNRAP.